These 19 T cell receptor beta chains were sequenced from one sample in a study of blood T cell repertoires in COVID-19. Using immunoSEQ multiplex PCR, the repertoire was profiled, and TCRdb retains in-frame clones only, with some absent. The table has some 290,000 clones, about nine tenths seen once. Sequencing input: peripheral blood. The receptors derive from a woman aged 25 to 39 with COVID-19, enrolled during active disease.

The rearrangement uses TRBV15 and TRBJ2-5, with a possible D match to TRBD2 (5 bases). Germline CDR1 is LNHNV and CDR2 is YYDKDF (reference sequence). CDR3 length: 16 residues. Between the trimmed V and J ends, which lost 4 bases and 10 bases, there was a span of 25 bases. CDR3 coding DNA: TGTGCCACCAGCACCGCGGGCAACCAACTAGAACGAGACCAGTACTTC. Its protein is CATSTAGNQLERDQYF.

The J gene is TRBJ2-7, the V gene TRBV5-4, with 14 bases fitting TRBD2. The length of the CDR3 is 15 residues. The germline CDR1 and CDR2 sequences are SGHNT and YYREEE (reference sequence). V shed 0 bases and J 6 bases; nucleotides not matched to a gene: 2. DNA for the CDR3: TGTGCCAGCAGCTTGGTAGGGACTAGCGGGGGCGAGCAGTACTTC. It is translated as CASSLVGTSGGEQYF.

The CDR3 region is CAWNEGQEAQPQHF. The CDR3 coding sequence is TGTGCCTGGAATGAGGGACAGGAGGCTCAGCCCCAGCATTTT. V is TRBV30 and J is TRBJ1-5, with TRBD1 matching over 8 bases. After removal of 4 bases from V and 6 bases from J, the junction contained 8 bases not matched to a gene. Germline V gene sequence: CDR1 GTSNPN, CDR2 SVGIG (reference sequence). The CDR3 totals 14 residues.

This chain uses TRBV5-4 with TRBJ2-1; D unclear. V gave up 0 bases and J gave up 10 bases, with 8 bases separating them. Germline V gene data show CDR1 as SGHNT and CDR2 as YYREEE (reference sequence). The length of the CDR3 is 12 residues. CDR3 DNA: TGTGCCAGCAGCTTGGAAGTCGGGGAGCAGTTCTTC. Translation: CASSLEVGEQFF.

Concerning this clone itself: At one end the junction does not follow the germline gene, possibly because of a read error. The chain links TRBV12-5 to TRBJ2-7, with a tentative D call TRBD1 (6 bases). Germline values: CDR1 LGHNT, CDR2 FRNRAP. The CDR3 length is 13 residues. The CDR3 protein is CNFSGVSSYEQYF. The CDR3 bases are TGCAATTTCTCAGGGGTAAGCTCCTACGAGCAGTACTTC.

As concerns this clone: Other DNA sequences of this sample code for an identical CDR3. V usage is TRBV9 and J usage is TRBJ1-6, with 8 positions matching TRBD1. V gave up 4 bases and J gave up 11 bases; unmatched junction bases: 5. This CDR3 region has 13 residues. Germline CDR1 reads SGDLS; CDR2 reads YYNGEE. The CDR3 DNA reads as TGTGCCAGCAGCTCTCGACAGGGGACACCCCTCCACTTT. Translation gives CASSSRQGTPLHF. Looking up the rest from reference TRBV9 and TRBJ1-6 gives the full variable domain: DSGVTQTPKHLITATGQRVTLRCSPRSGDLSVYWYQQSLDQGLQFLIQYYNGEERAKGNILERFSAQQFPDLHSELNLSSLELGDSALYFCASSSRQGTPLHFGNGTRLTVT.

The chain carries TRBV6-5 and TRBJ2-6, with D unclear. The CDR3 is 13 residues long. Germline V gene data show CDR1 as MNHEY and CDR2 as SVGAGI. V lost 9 bases, J lost 0 bases, and 6 bases lay in between. The CDR3 DNA reads as TGTGCCAGTAGGAGCTCTGGGGCCAACGTCCTGACTTTC. It codes for CASRSSGANVLTF.

The chain has TRBV4-1 and TRBJ2-3; 7 bases align to TRBD2. The CDR3 loop spans 15 amino acids. Germline assignment: CDR1 MGHRA and CDR2 YSYEKL. V lost 4 bases and J lost 3; bases outside the gene matches: 7. The chain's CDR3 is CASSRAGMFTDTQYF. The CDR3 nucleotides are TGCGCCAGCAGCCGAGCGGGGATGTTTACAGATACGCAGTATTTT.

This rearrangement joins TRBV5-4 to TRBJ2-1; 9 nucleotides agree with TRBD1. The CDR3 runs 14 residues. Germline loops: CDR1 SGHNT, CDR2 YYREEE (reference sequence). V was clipped by 4 bases and J by 8 bases; unmatched bases: 7. In DNA form, the CDR3 reads TGTGCCAGCAGCCGCCGGACAGGGGAGGATGAGCAGTTCTTC. The encoded protein is CASSRRTGEDEQFF.

The chain has TRBV5-1 and TRBJ2-1; 11 bases line up with TRBD2. With V trimmed by 3 bases and J by 8 bases, 10 bases remained unmatched. Germline V gene lookup returns CDR1 SGHRS and CDR2 YFSETQ. The CDR3 extends over 16 amino acids. The chain's CDR3 is CASSYSLAGGWDEQFF. In DNA form, the CDR3 reads TGCGCCAGCAGCTACTCCCTAGCGGGAGGATGGGATGAGCAGTTCTTC.

The chain has TRBV2 and TRBJ2-5; TRBD1 agrees at 10 bases. CDR1 and CDR2 from the germline V gene are SNHLY and FYNNEI. V lost 5 bases and J lost 6; bases outside the gene matches: 6. The CDR3 length is 14 residues. CDR3 coding DNA: TGTGCCAGCAGTAGGGACAGGGGCCGGCAGACCCAGTACTTC. Encoded protein: CASSRDRGRQTQYF.

This clone was detected only once. The rearrangement links TRBV27 to TRBJ2-5; 8 bases are shared with TRBD2. This CDR3 contains 17 residues. With V trimmed by 5 bases and J by 5 bases, 16 bases remained unmatched. CDR1 MNHEY and CDR2 SMNVEV come from the germline V gene (reference sequence). The CDR3 DNA sequence: TGTGCCAGCAGTCCTCCCCCGCTTTTCGGGAGGGGTGAGACCCAGTACTTC. It encodes CASSPPPLFGRGETQYF.

This clone was picked up one time. V is TRBV19 and J is TRBJ2-1, with 12 positions matching TRBD2. Germline lookup yields CDR1 LNHDA and CDR2 SQIVND (reference sequence). CDR3 length equals 16 residues. V lost 4 bases to trimming and J lost 6 bases; unmatched junction nucleotides: 7. The CDR3 sequence is CASSNPTSGSGNEQFF. For the CDR3, the DNA is TGTGCCAGTAGTAACCCGACTAGCGGGAGCGGCAATGAGCAGTTCTTC.

The V call is TRBV6-4, the J call TRBJ2-2; D may be TRBD2 (5 bases). The CDR3 runs 16 residues. Germline V CDR1 and CDR2: MRHNA, SNTAGT. V shed 4 bases and J shed 0 bases, with 12 bases lying between them. The CDR3 is CASSVDYPPNTGELFF. The CDR3 coding sequence is TGTGCCAGCAGTGTCGACTATCCCCCGAACACCGGGGAGCTGTTTTTT.

V and J are TRBV18 and TRBJ2-6; 8 bases are shared with TRBD1. V trimming: 6 bases; J trimming: 4 bases; junction bases outside the gene matches: 5. The CDR3 is made up of 15 amino acids. CDR1 KGHSH and CDR2 LQKENI come from the germline V gene. The CDR3 nucleotides are TGTGCCAGCTCGCAGACAGGGGTCGGGGCCAACGTCCTGACTTTC. It codes for CASSQTGVGANVLTF.

The chain uses TRBV7-2 and TRBJ1-5; D remains unclear. Trimming left V 2 bases short and J 7 bases short, with 15 bases between. Germline loops: CDR1 SGHTA, CDR2 FQGNSA. The CDR3 is 15 residues long. In nucleotides, the CDR3 is TGTGCCAGCAGCTTACGAAGAGGATCGGGACAGCCCCAGCATTTT. Its translation: CASSLRRGSGQPQHF.

A remark on this clone: Other DNA variants within this sample encode the same CDR3. The chain is built from TRBV6-5 and TRBJ2-5; possibly TRBD1 for D (6 bases). In germline, CDR1 is MNHEY, CDR2 SVGAGI. This CDR3 region has 14 residues. The V end lost 5 bases, the J end lost 1 base, and 11 bases lay between the germline ends. CDR3 sequence reads: CASSTGFTQETQYF. CDR3 nucleotide sequence: TGTGCCAGCAGTACAGGGTTTACCCAAGAGACCCAGTACTTC.

This rearrangement joins TRBV27 to TRBJ2-1, with 10 bases matching TRBD2. The CDR3 extends over 15 amino acids. V was pared by 3 bases and J by 5 bases, with 4 bases of the junction left unmatched. Germline lookup yields CDR1 MNHEY and CDR2 SMNVEV (reference sequence). The DNA of the CDR3 is TGTGCCAGCAGTTTCGATGGACTAGCGGACAATGAGCAGTTCTTC. Protein: CASSFDGLADNEQFF.

CDR3 DNA: TGTGCCAGCAGCTCGCGGGTATCGGGAGCACCCCTCCACTTT. It specifies CASSSRVSGAPLHF. The chain is built from TRBV11-2 and TRBJ1-6; D gene ambiguous. V gave up 4 bases and J gave up 11 bases, with 15 bases separating them. Germline values: CDR1 SGHAT, CDR2 FQNNGV. CDR3 length equals 14 residues.